This entry lists 4 T cell receptor beta chains sequenced from one sample in a study of cytomegalovirus exposure and HLA in healthy donors. Vbeta (60) and Jbeta (13) primers were used in the PCR. Libraries were prepared by immunoSEQ multiplex PCR; TCRdb keeps only in-frame clonotypes and omits some of them. Of some 200,000 clones in the sample, less than 90% were seen once. The sample comprised PBMCs. All receptors derive from a girl less than two years old in good health and CMV-seronegative.

The rearrangement links TRBV9 to TRBJ2-3; possibly TRBD2 for D (7 bases). Germline V CDR1 and CDR2: SGDLS, YYNGEE. The CDR3 is made up of 16 amino acids. With 0 bases removed from V and 2 bases from J, the gap between germline ends came to 13 bases. CDR3 protein: CASSVGLGGATDTQYF. CDR3 bases: TGTGCCAGCAGCGTAGGATTGGGGGGGGCCACAGATACGCAGTATTTT.

CDR3 protein: CASSLGIGDEQFF. The CDR3 region has the DNA TGCGCCAGCAGCTTGGGTATCGGTGATGAGCAGTTCTTC. This chain connects TRBV5-1 to TRBJ2-1; D gene unclear. Germline lookup yields CDR1 SGHRS and CDR2 YFSETQ. V gave up 0 bases and J gave up 8 bases, with 9 bases separating them. The CDR3 length is 13 residues. The variable domain in full, with the rest retrieved from reference TRBV5-1 and TRBJ2-1, is KAGVTQTPRYLIKTRGQQVTLSCSPISGHRSVSWYQQTPGQGLQFLFEYFSETQRNKGNFPGRFSGRQFSNSRSEMNVSTLELGDSALYLCASSLGIGDEQFFGPGTRLTVL.

The rearrangement joins TRBV5-4 to TRBJ1-4; D remains unclear. Trimming took 3 bases from V and 2 from J, leaving 11 bases between them. The CDR3 length is 15 residues. Germline V gives CDR1 SGHNT, CDR2 YYREEE (reference sequence). This CDR3 reads CASSSSGYTNEKLFF. DNA for the CDR3: TGTGCCAGCAGCTCCTCGGGATACACTAATGAAAAACTGTTTTTT. The variable domain in full, with the rest retrieved from reference TRBV5-4 and TRBJ1-4, is ETGVTQSPTHLIKTRGQQVTLRCSSQSGHNTVSWYQQALGQGPQFIFQYYREEENGRGNFPPRFSGLQFPNYSSELNVNALELDDSALYLCASSSSGYTNEKLFFGSGTQLSVL.

The rearrangement joins TRBV2 to TRBJ1-2; TRBD1 might be the D (6 bases). The CDR3 loop spans 16 amino acids. Trimming stripped 5 bases from V and 4 bases from J, with 20 bases between. Germline values: CDR1 SNHLY, CDR2 FYNNEI. The CDR3 region has the DNA TGTGCCAGCAGTCTTATCCTTCCGGGACACACCTATGGCTACACCTTC. Amino acid sequence: CASSLILPGHTYGYTF.